The next 7 T cell receptor beta chains were all read from a single sample in a study of T cell responses to AZD1222 COVID-19 vaccine. TCRdb keeps only in-frame clones here, not all; method: immunoSEQ multiplex PCR. The repertoire holds about 140,000 clones, with 90% to 95% as singletons. The sample consisted of peripheral blood, taken on day 0 of MenACWY control vaccination. These receptors originate from an adult in good health.

The chain combines TRBV2 with TRBJ2-5, with D tentatively TRBD1 (5 bases). V lost 7 bases to trimming and J lost 2 bases, with 11 bases between them. This CDR3 region has 13 residues. Germline V gives CDR1 SNHLY, CDR2 FYNNEI. The CDR3: CASKLTEQETQYF. The CDR3, as DNA: TGTGCCAGCAAATTGACAGAACAAGAGACCCAGTACTTC.

The V and J genes are TRBV6-5 and TRBJ1-1; 9 nucleotides agree with TRBD1. In germline, CDR1 is MNHEY, CDR2 SVGAGI. CDR3 length equals 16 residues. After removal of 0 bases from V and 1 base from J, the junction contained 3 bases not matched to a gene. CDR3 sequence: CASSYSGQGGNTEAFF. CDR3 DNA: TGTGCCAGCAGTTACTCGGGACAGGGAGGGAACACTGAAGCTTTCTTT.

This clone was seen more than once but under ten times. The chain combines TRBV11-2 with TRBJ1-1, with D tentatively TRBD1 (5 bases). CDR3 size: 15 residues. Deletions cut 1 base from V and 3 bases from J, with 12 bases between. Looked up from germline, CDR1 is SGHAT and CDR2 is FQNNGV. In DNA, the CDR3 is TGTGCCAGCAGCTTAGTGGTGCGGGGGGACACTGAAGCTTTCTTT. Translated, it gives CASSLVVRGDTEAFF. Based on the CDR3 plus reference TRBV11-2 and TRBJ1-1, the full variable domain is EAGVAQSPRYKIIEKRQSVAFWCNPISGHATLYWYQQILGQGPKLLIQFQNNGVVDDSQLPKDRFSAERLKGVDSTLKIQPAKLEDSAVYLCASSLVVRGDTEAFFGQGTRLTVV.

The V gene is TRBV19, the J gene TRBJ2-3; D unclear. The CDR3 covers 14 residues. V was clipped by 4 bases and J by 1 base, with 9 bases between them. The germline CDR1 and CDR2 sequences are LNHDA and SQIVND (reference sequence). The chain's CDR3 is CASSRVSGTDTQYF. The CDR3 coding sequence is TGTGCCAGTAGTAGGGTGTCCGGCACAGATACGCAGTATTTT.

The J gene is TRBJ2-7, the V gene TRBV5-1; 10 bases match TRBD1. Trimming at V came to 1 base and at J to 3 bases, leaving 7 bases not matched to a gene. The germline V gene encodes CDR1 SGHRS and CDR2 YFSETQ. The CDR3 extends over 16 amino acids. This CDR3 reads CASSLIPGTGDYEQYF. The CDR3 coding sequence is TGCGCCAGCAGCTTGATCCCCGGGACAGGGGACTACGAGCAGTACTTC.

This chain links TRBV28 with TRBJ1-3; D ambiguous. The germline gives CDR1 MDHEN, CDR2 SYDVKM. The V end lost 5 bases, the J end lost 2 bases, and 10 bases lay between the germline ends. The CDR3 runs 14 residues. In DNA form, the CDR3 reads TGTGCCAGCAGTCTACGGAGGCCTGGAAACACCATATATTTT. Translated, it gives CASSLRRPGNTIYF.

The rearrangement uses TRBV18 and TRBJ1-5, with 9 bases matching TRBD1. Germline values: CDR1 KGHSH, CDR2 LQKENI. Trimming took 3 bases from V and 1 from J; bases not matched to a gene: 1. CDR3 length: 15 amino acids. CDR3 protein: CASSPDRGSNQPQHF. The CDR3 nucleotides are TGTGCCAGCTCACCGGACAGGGGAAGCAATCAGCCCCAGCATTTT.